This is a list of T cell receptor beta chains from one sample in a study of post-analysis software for immune sequencing data. TCRdb passed the PCR reads through MiXCR, listing each CDR3 protein once. The table records about 800,000 distinct CDR3 sequences, roughly 30% of them present only once. Sequenced material: blood. The receptors come from a girl under 18 with multiple sclerosis. The CDR3 runs from the conserved cysteine through the conserved F or W. Each record gives: J gene, clone size, D gene, V gene, CDR3 protein, CDR3 DNA. The D gene is left open where the match is weak. Size values are once, few and many counts, or a class for expanded clones, and some rows have none.

J: TRBJ2-5
size: once
D: .
V: TRBV7-2
CDR3: CASSSPPRDQYF
DNA: TGTGCCAGCAGCTCGCCCCCTCGCGACCAGTACTTC

J: TRBJ2-1
size: .
D: TRBD2
V: TRBV10-1
CDR3: CASSEFLAGGPGEQFF
DNA: TGCGCCAGCAGTGAGTTTCTAGCGGGAGGGCCCGGGGAGCAGTTCTTC

J: TRBJ2-1
size: .
D: .
V: TRBV6-5
CDR3: CASSYGGHDNEQFF
DNA: TGTGCCAGCAGTTACGGGGGACATGACAATGAGCAGTTCTTC

J: TRBJ2-7
size: .
D: .
V: TRBV3-1
CDR3: CASSQERVSGAPRQYF
DNA: TGTGCCAGCAGCCAAGAGAGAGTAAGTGGGGCGCCCCGGCAGTACTTC

J: TRBJ2-3
size: .
D: TRBD1
V: TRBV12-3/TRBV12-4
CDR3: CASSSWGAGQGAGDTQYF
DNA: TGTGCCAGCAGTTCCTGGGGCGCAGGACAGGGGGCCGGAGATACGCAGTATTTT

J: TRBJ2-3
size: few
D: .
V: TRBV15
CDR3: CATSRRRGRPDTQYF
DNA: TGTGCCACCAGCAGACGCCGGGGAAGACCAGATACGCAGTATTTT

J: TRBJ2-7
size: .
D: TRBD2
V: TRBV20-1
CDR3: CSAHGLAGGSYEQYF
DNA: TGCAGTGCTCACGGGCTAGCGGGAGGGAGCTACGAGCAGTACTTC

J: TRBJ2-1
size: .
D: .
V: TRBV27
CDR3: CASSFMAKPQFF
DNA: TGTGCCAGCAGTTTTATGGCGAAACCACAGTTCTTC

J: TRBJ1-5
size: few
D: .
V: TRBV7-2
CDR3: CASSAGGKSNQPQHF
DNA: TGTGCCAGCAGCGCGGGGGGGAAGAGCAATCAGCCCCAGCATTTT

J: TRBJ2-1
size: .
D: .
V: TRBV24-1
CDR3: CATSEPGRLTYNEQFF
DNA: TGTGCCACCAGTGAACCTGGACGGCTTACCTACAATGAGCAGTTCTTC

J: TRBJ1-1
size: many
D: .
V: TRBV9
CDR3: CASSVGEPEYTEAFF
DNA: TGTGCCAGCAGCGTAGGAGAACCTGAGTACACTGAAGCTTTCTTT

J: TRBJ2-7
size: few
D: .
V: TRBV5-6
CDR3: CASSLVGNSYEQYF
DNA: TGTGCCAGCAGCTTGGTAGGGAACTCCTACGAGCAGTACTTC

J: TRBJ1-5
size: .
D: .
V: TRBV24-1
CDR3: CATSDPDGGQQPQHF
DNA: TGTGCCACCAGTGATCCGGACGGCGGCCAGCAGCCCCAGCATTTT

J: TRBJ1-4
size: few
D: .
V: TRBV12-3/TRBV12-4
CDR3: CASSYRLPDSNEKLFF
DNA: TGTGCCAGCAGTTACCGTCTTCCGGACAGTAATGAAAAACTGTTTTTT

J: TRBJ1-1
size: .
D: .
V: TRBV3-1
CDR3: CASSLLRAAKTEAFF
DNA: TGTGCCAGCAGCCTCTTGAGGGCCGCGAAGACTGAAGCTTTCTTT

J: TRBJ1-1
size: .
D: .
V: TRBV29-1
CDR3: CSATGLNTEAFF
DNA: TGCAGCGCTACAGGGTTGAACACTGAAGCTTTCTTT

J: TRBJ2-1
size: .
D: .
V: TRBV7-2
CDR3: CATGGSGGHNEQFF
DNA: TGTGCCACAGGGGGGTCAGGGGGTCACAATGAGCAGTTCTTC

J: TRBJ1-2
size: few
D: TRBD1
V: TRBV20-1
CDR3: CSAPRGGVYGYTF
DNA: TGCAGTGCTCCCCGAGGGGGCGTCTATGGCTACACCTTC

J: TRBJ2-5
size: once
D: TRBD2
V: TRBV5-1
CDR3: CASSSLGAGVIFLETQYF
DNA: TGCGCCAGCAGCTCCCTTGGAGCGGGAGTGATTTTTTTGGAGACCCAGTACTTC

J: TRBJ2-1
size: few
D: TRBD2
V: TRBV5-6
CDR3: CASSKGFPGLAGQSSYNEQFF
DNA: TGTGCCAGCAGCAAGGGATTCCCGGGACTAGCGGGCCAAAGCTCCTACAATGAGCAGTTCTTC

J: TRBJ1-1
size: .
D: .
V: TRBV29-1
CDR3: CAQTGNTEAFF
DNA: TGCGCCCAGACAGGGAACACTGAAGCTTTCTTT

J: TRBJ2-5
size: once
D: TRBD2
V: TRBV20-1
CDR3: CSAKLSGGARETQYF
DNA: TGCAGTGCTAAACTTAGCGGGGGGGCTCGAGAGACCCAGTACTTC

J: TRBJ2-5
size: .
D: .
V: TRBV5-1
CDR3: CASSLGNRGLRETQYF
DNA: TGCGCCAGCAGCTTGGGAAATCGGGGGCTTCGAGAGACCCAGTACTTC

J: TRBJ2-7
size: .
D: .
V: TRBV5-1
CDR3: CASSLVLRGYEQYF
DNA: TGCGCCAGCAGCTTGGTTCTTCGGGGGTACGAGCAGTACTTC

J: TRBJ2-3
size: .
D: .
V: TRBV7-2
CDR3: CASSPSRGTQYF
DNA: TGTGCCAGCAGCCCCTCCAGGGGTACGCAGTATTTT

J: TRBJ2-1
size: many
D: .
V: TRBV20-1
CDR3: CSADPPGGAYNEQFF
DNA: TGCAGTGCTGACCCCCCGGGCGGAGCATACAATGAGCAGTTCTTC

J: TRBJ2-7
size: few
D: TRBD2
V: TRBV20-1
CDR3: CSALVRTSGYEQYF
DNA: TGCAGTGCCCTAGTTAGGACTAGCGGATACGAGCAGTACTTC

J: TRBJ1-1
size: .
D: .
V: TRBV4-2
CDR3: CASRGGDGGTEAFF
DNA: TGTGCCAGCCGAGGCGGGGATGGCGGCACTGAAGCTTTCTTT

J: TRBJ2-7
size: .
D: .
V: TRBV7-9
CDR3: CASSSPGQHEQYF
DNA: TGTGCCAGCAGCTCCCCAGGACAGCACGAGCAGTACTTC

J: TRBJ1-6
size: .
D: .
V: TRBV6-5
CDR3: CASSYAGFSPLHF
DNA: TGTGCCAGCAGTTATGCAGGGTTCTCACCCCTCCACTTT

J: TRBJ2-5
size: few
D: .
V: TRBV20-1
CDR3: CSARDSAREGRETQYF
DNA: TGCAGTGCTAGAGATTCCGCCCGGGAAGGGAGAGAGACCCAGTACTTC

J: TRBJ2-5
size: .
D: TRBD1
V: TRBV28
CDR3: CASRPLGAGGKKETQYF
DNA: TGTGCCAGCCGGCCCCTCGGAGCAGGGGGCAAAAAGGAGACCCAGTACTTC

J: TRBJ2-1
size: .
D: .
V: TRBV9
CDR3: CASSDPGVLGEQFF
DNA: TGTGCCAGCAGCGACCCGGGGGTTTTAGGGGAGCAGTTCTTC

J: TRBJ1-1
size: .
D: TRBD1
V: TRBV5-1
CDR3: CASSLVNQTGRNTEAFF
DNA: TGCGCCAGCAGCTTGGTCAATCAGACAGGGAGGAACACTGAAGCTTTCTTT

J: TRBJ2-5
size: few
D: .
V: TRBV5-1
CDR3: CASSSGGGFETQYF
DNA: TGCGCCAGCAGCTCAGGGGGAGGGTTCGAGACCCAGTACTTC

J: TRBJ2-1
size: many
D: .
V: TRBV29-1
CDR3: CSVGGSGAEQFF
DNA: TGCAGCGTAGGGGGGTCTGGCGCTGAGCAGTTCTTC

J: TRBJ2-5
size: .
D: TRBD2
V: TRBV7-2
CDR3: CASSPEASGGQETQYF
DNA: TGTGCCAGCAGCCCAGAGGCTAGCGGGGGGCAAGAGACCCAGTACTTC

J: TRBJ2-1
size: few
D: TRBD2
V: TRBV7-2
CDR3: CASSLNGLAVVDEQFF
DNA: TGTGCCAGCAGTTTAAACGGACTAGCGGTCGTCGATGAGCAGTTCTTC

J: TRBJ2-3
size: few
D: TRBD2
V: TRBV7-2
CDR3: CASSFPAGGIYDTQYF
DNA: TGTGCCAGCAGCTTCCCAGCGGGAGGGATTTATGATACGCAGTATTTT

J: TRBJ2-3
size: .
D: .
V: TRBV12-5
CDR3: CASGGVQANTQYF
DNA: TGTGCTAGTGGGGGGGTTCAGGCTAATACGCAGTATTTT

J: TRBJ2-1
size: many
D: .
V: TRBV10-3
CDR3: CAVGLGSSYNEQFF
DNA: TGTGCCGTGGGTTTGGGTAGCTCCTACAATGAGCAGTTCTTC